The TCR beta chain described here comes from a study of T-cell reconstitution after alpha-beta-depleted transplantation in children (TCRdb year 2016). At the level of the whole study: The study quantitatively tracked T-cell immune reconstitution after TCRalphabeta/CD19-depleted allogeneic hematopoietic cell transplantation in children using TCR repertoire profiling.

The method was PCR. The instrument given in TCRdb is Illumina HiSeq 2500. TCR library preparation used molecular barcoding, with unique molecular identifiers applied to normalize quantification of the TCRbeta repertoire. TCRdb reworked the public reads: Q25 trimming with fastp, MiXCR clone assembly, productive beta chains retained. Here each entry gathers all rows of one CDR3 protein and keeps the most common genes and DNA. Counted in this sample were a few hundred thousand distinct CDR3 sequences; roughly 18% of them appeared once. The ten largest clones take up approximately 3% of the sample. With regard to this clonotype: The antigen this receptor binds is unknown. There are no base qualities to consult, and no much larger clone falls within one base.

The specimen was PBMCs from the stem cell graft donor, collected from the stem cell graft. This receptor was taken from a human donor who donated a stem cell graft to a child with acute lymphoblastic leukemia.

The DNA reads TGCGCCAGCAGCTTGGGGACAGTGCATCTGGCTGAAGCTTTCTTT. The translation is CASSLGTVHLAEAFF. Recombination connected TRBV5-1 to TRBJ1-1, with TRBD1 perhaps the D gene, on 6 matching bases. Including the terminal cysteine and phenylalanine, the CDR3 comprises 15 residues. CDR3 DNA only is kept here, 45 bases in frame from base 1. Via the germline V gene, CDR1 is SGHRS and CDR2 YFSETQ. Relative to germline, V is 0 bases shorter and J is 6 bases shorter, with 15 bases between their ends.